The 25 T cell receptor beta chains listed next were all sequenced from one sample in a study of cytomegalovirus exposure and HLA in healthy donors. The PCR contained 60 Vbeta and 13 Jbeta primers. The repertoire was sequenced with immunoSEQ multiplex PCR; TCRdb's copy has only in-frame clones and lacks some. Here the sample spans around 180,000 clones, 78% being singletons. Material for sequencing was PBMCs. These receptors originate from a woman in her thirties in good health and CMV-seropositive.

This chain connects TRBV4-2 to TRBJ2-1; perhaps TRBD1 as D (5 bases). From germline, CDR1 is LGHNA and CDR2 YNFKEQ. V shed 0 bases and J shed 14 bases, with 20 bases lying between them. This CDR3 spans 15 amino acids. CDR3 nucleotides: TGTGCCAGCAGCCAAGACCACTTGACAGCCGCAAGTGAGTTCTTC. Its protein product is CASSQDHLTAASEFF.

The V and J genes are TRBV6-5 and TRBJ1-3; 7 nucleotides agree with TRBD1. V lost 8 bases to trimming and J lost 4 bases; unmatched junction nucleotides: 8. CDR1 and CDR2 from the germline V gene are MNHEY and SVGAGI. The CDR3 spans 14 residues. CDR3 sequence: CASGKGAVGNTIYF. CDR3 coding DNA: TGTGCCAGCGGCAAGGGGGCGGTCGGAAACACCATATATTTT.

The chain is built from TRBV27 and TRBJ1-1; the match to TRBD1 covers 7 bases. J gave up 3 bases and V 6 bases, and 7 bases lay outside the gene matches. Germline CDR1 MNHEY, CDR2 SMNVEV (reference sequence). The CDR3 covers 14 residues. The DNA of the CDR3 is TGTGCCAGCAGAAAACAGGGGCTCTACACTGAAGCTTTCTTT. Translation gives CASRKQGLYTEAFF.

J is TRBJ2-5 and V is TRBV5-1; 16 bases are a match to TRBD2. Trimming took 6 bases from V and 3 from J; bases not matched to a gene: 5. CDR1 is SGHRS, CDR2 YFSETQ, per germline. The CDR3 is made up of 16 amino acids. DNA for the CDR3: TGCGCCAGCACCGCCGGGACTAGCGGGGGGGAAGAGACCCAGTACTTC. Protein sequence: CASTAGTSGGEETQYF.

This clone was counted only a few times. J is TRBJ1-5 and V is TRBV5-5, with D possibly TRBD1 on 6 matching bases. V lost 1 base to trimming and J lost 2 bases, with 19 bases between them. This CDR3 comprises 18 residues. Germline V gene data show CDR1 as SGHKS and CDR2 as YYEKEE (reference sequence). The CDR3 region has the DNA TGTGCCAGCAGCTTGAGAATAGCAGGGGCAGGGCGCAATCAGCCCCAGCATTTT. Translation: CASSLRIAGAGRNQPQHF.

The rearrangement joins TRBV5-6 to TRBJ2-7, with D unresolved. The CDR3 is made up of 15 amino acids. From germline, CDR1 is SGHDT and CDR2 YYEEEE. V shed 4 bases and J shed 3 bases, with 17 bases lying between them. The CDR3 sequence: CASSVQSGRDYEQYF. CDR3 sequence (DNA): TGTGCCAGCAGCGTTCAAAGTGGGCGAGACTACGAGCAGTACTTC.

The rearrangement uses TRBV5-1 and TRBJ1-1, with unresolved D. CDR1 is SGHRS and CDR2 is YFSETQ in the germline V gene. Deletions cut 0 bases from V and 4 bases from J, with 16 bases between. The CDR3 is 16 amino acids. The CDR3 protein is CASSLGGVLVGTEAFF. In DNA, the CDR3 is TGCGCCAGCAGCTTGGGCGGTGTCTTAGTGGGCACTGAAGCTTTCTTT. The full variable domain, rest sourced from reference TRBV5-1 and TRBJ1-1, is KAGVTQTPRYLIKTRGQQVTLSCSPISGHRSVSWYQQTPGQGLQFLFEYFSETQRNKGNFPGRFSGRQFSNSRSEMNVSTLELGDSALYLCASSLGGVLVGTEAFFGQGTRLTVV.

This chain uses TRBV5-6 with TRBJ1-3, with 10 bases identical to TRBD1. The CDR3 sequence is 16 residues long. The V gene end was trimmed by 1 base and the J gene end by 6 bases; junction bases not matched to a gene: 7. The germline CDR1 and CDR2 sequences are SGHDT and YYEEEE. This CDR3 is CASSLIGGQGINTIYF. The CDR3, as DNA: TGTGCCAGCAGCTTGATTGGGGGACAGGGGATAAACACCATATATTTT.

The rearrangement joins TRBV11-1 to TRBJ2-1; D gene ambiguous. The CDR3 covers 14 residues. CDR1 and CDR2 (germline): SGHAT, FQDESV (reference sequence). Deletions cut 8 bases from V and 1 base from J, with 12 bases between. CDR3 residues: CASLGQVSYNEQFF. CDR3 sequence (DNA): TGTGCCAGCCTTGGTCAGGTATCCTACAATGAGCAGTTCTTC.

Only one count was recorded for this clone. The chain has TRBV27 and TRBJ2-7; no clear D. CDR3 length equals 13 residues. Trimming took 3 bases from V and 2 from J, leaving 8 bases between them. Germline values: CDR1 MNHEY, CDR2 SMNVEV (reference sequence). The CDR3 spells CASSFRGPYEQYF. CDR3 bases: TGTGCCAGCAGTTTCCGCGGCCCCTACGAGCAGTACTTC.

Turning to this clone: At one boundary the junction diverges from the germline segment, which might be a read error. The chain uses TRBV7-7 and TRBJ2-7, with a tentative D call TRBD1 (5 bases). The CDR3 covers 18 residues. CDR1 is SSHAT, CDR2 FNYEAQ, per germline (reference sequence). The CDR3 protein is CASSDPPLAGKPPSEQYF. Here the CDR3 DNA reads TGTGCTAGCAGCGACCCCCCCTTAGCAGGGAAACCACCTTCCGAGCAGTACTTC.

This clone was counted many times. This chain joins TRBV9 and TRBJ2-7, with TRBD1 identical over 7 bases. The J segment lost 2 bases and the V segment lost 7 bases, leaving 3 bases of the junction unmatched. Germline values: CDR1 SGDLS, CDR2 YYNGEE. This CDR3 contains 12 residues. The CDR3 DNA sequence: TGTGCCAGCGGACAGGCGGCCTACGAGCAGTACTTC. Protein sequence: CASGQAAYEQYF.

The gene calls are TRBV11-2 and TRBJ2-7; perhaps TRBD2 as D (6 bases). With 4 bases removed from V and 2 bases from J, the gap between germline ends came to 18 bases. Germline values: CDR1 SGHAT, CDR2 FQNNGV. The CDR3 contains 16 residues. The CDR3 DNA reads as TGTGCCAGCAGCTCCGGGACTCGTCTGAGGGCCTACGAGCAGTACTTC. Its translation is CASSSGTRLRAYEQYF.

The chain couples TRBV6-5 to TRBJ2-1, with a tentative D call TRBD1 (6 bases). This CDR3 has 13 amino acids. Germline lookup yields CDR1 MNHEY and CDR2 SVGAGI. V was shortened by 6 bases and J by 7 bases, with 13 bases between the two germline ends. CDR3 sequence reads: CASRDRLQNEQFF. The CDR3 region has the DNA TGTGCCAGCAGAGACAGGCTCCAGAATGAGCAGTTCTTC.

The V and J genes are TRBV5-1 and TRBJ2-3; 9 bases are a match to TRBD2. Trimming took 4 bases from V and 1 from J; bases not matched to a gene: 4. CDR1 and CDR2 (germline): SGHRS, YFSETQ. This CDR3 has 15 amino acids. This chain's CDR3 is CASSRWTSGTDTQYF. The DNA for the CDR3 is TGCGCCAGCAGCCGATGGACTAGCGGCACAGATACGCAGTATTTT.

The gene calls are TRBV28 and TRBJ1-3; TRBD1 agrees at 9 bases. Germline V gene sequence: CDR1 MDHEN, CDR2 SYDVKM. The CDR3 is 15 amino acids. V gave up 5 bases and J gave up 0 bases; unmatched junction bases: 2. The CDR3 here is CASSHRGLSGNTIYF. CDR3 nucleotides: TGTGCCAGCAGTCACAGGGGGCTCTCTGGAAACACCATATATTTT. The variable domain in full, completed from reference TRBV28 and TRBJ1-3, reads DVKVTQSSRYLVKRTGEKVFLECVQDMDHENMFWYRQDPGLGLRLIYFSYDVKMKEKGDIPEGYSVSREKKERFSLILESASTNQTSMYLCASSHRGLSGNTIYFGEGSWLTVV.

V is TRBV5-1 and J is TRBJ2-1; perhaps TRBD1 as D (6 bases). The V gene's germline CDR1 is SGHRS and CDR2 YFSETQ. V was pared by 8 bases and J by 0 bases, with 21 bases between. The CDR3 covers 17 residues. The CDR3 protein is CASTQTAGDLSYNEQFF. For the CDR3, the DNA is TGCGCCAGTACTCAGACAGCAGGGGACCTCTCCTACAATGAGCAGTTCTTC. Full variable domain (outside the CDR3, taken from reference TRBV5-1 and TRBJ2-1): KAGVTQTPRYLIKTRGQQVTLSCSPISGHRSVSWYQQTPGQGLQFLFEYFSETQRNKGNFPGRFSGRQFSNSRSEMNVSTLELGDSALYLCASTQTAGDLSYNEQFFGPGTRLTVL.

The chain recombines TRBV4-2 with TRBJ2-1; D perhaps matches TRBD2 (5 bases). The length of the CDR3 is 15 residues. Trimming pared 2 bases from V and 7 bases from J, leaving 15 bases between. The germline V gene encodes CDR1 LGHNA and CDR2 YNFKEQ. Written as DNA, the CDR3 is TGTGCCAGCAGCCAACAGTGGGCAGAGGGTAATGAGCAGTTCTTC. It is translated as CASSQQWAEGNEQFF.

This rearrangement joins TRBV27 to TRBJ2-2, with 8 bases lining up with TRBD2. Per germline, CDR1 MNHEY and CDR2 SMNVEV (reference sequence). With V trimmed by 2 bases and J by 3 bases, 8 bases remained unmatched. This CDR3 is built from 17 residues. This CDR3 is CASSLAGGPTYTGELFF. CDR3 nucleotides: TGTGCCAGCAGTTTAGCGGGAGGACCAACTTACACCGGGGAGCTGTTTTTT.

This clone came up a few times. The chain combines TRBV9 with TRBJ2-7; a possible D gene is TRBD1 (5 bases). Germline V CDR1 and CDR2: SGDLS, YYNGEE. V gave up 0 bases and J gave up 5 bases, with 9 bases separating them. The CDR3 has 13 amino acids. For the CDR3, the DNA is TGTGCCAGCAGCGTAGTCCCAGGGAACGAGCAGTACTTC. Its translation: CASSVVPGNEQYF.

This clone has only a few counts. The chain carries TRBV4-2 and TRBJ2-7; D might be TRBD2 (6 bases). This CDR3 comprises 14 residues. V gave up 1 base and J gave up 5 bases, with 12 bases separating them. In germline, CDR1 is LGHNA, CDR2 YNFKEQ. The CDR3 DNA reads TGTGCCAGCAGCCAAGGCGGGACTTTAAACGAGCAGTACTTC. It encodes CASSQGGTLNEQYF.

The rearrangement links TRBV11-3 to TRBJ2-3; 9 bases fit TRBD2. The CDR3 has 15 residues. V trimming: 3 bases; J trimming: 4 bases; junction bases outside the gene matches: 5. Germline V CDR1 and CDR2: SGHNT, YENEEA. Here the CDR3 DNA reads TGTGCCAGCAGCTTTGGGACTAGCACGGCAGATACGCAGTATTTT. This gives the protein CASSFGTSTADTQYF.

The V gene is TRBV25-1, the J gene TRBJ1-4; 7 bases align to TRBD1. CDR3 size: 15 residues. CDR1 is MGHDK and CDR2 is SYGVNS in the germline V gene. Trimming cost V 5 bases and J 8 bases; bases outside gene matches: 11. The CDR3 protein is CASSTLQGPGEKLFF. CDR3 DNA: TGTGCCAGCAGTACTCTACAGGGGCCGGGGGAAAAACTGTTTTTT. Full variable domain (rest looked up from reference TRBV25-1 and TRBJ1-4): EADIYQTPRYLVIGTGKKITLECSQTMGHDKMYWYQQDPGMELHLIHYSYGVNSTEKGDLSSESTVSRIRTEHFPLTLESARPSHTSQYLCASSTLQGPGEKLFFGSGTQLSVL.

This chain uses TRBV6-6 with TRBJ1-5; D is unclear. V dropped 2 bases and J dropped 0 bases, with 2 bases sitting between them. This CDR3 is 13 amino acids long. The germline gives CDR1 MNHNY, CDR2 SVGAGI (reference sequence). The DNA for the CDR3 is TGTGCCAGCAGTTACCGTAGCAATCAGCCCCAGCATTTT. This gives the protein CASSYRSNQPQHF.

This clone has just a few counts. This chain links TRBV7-9 with TRBJ2-5; tentatively, D is TRBD2 (5 bases). V lost 0 bases to trimming and J lost 3 bases, with 8 bases between them. The CDR3 spans 14 residues. Germline CDR1 SEHNR, CDR2 FQNEAQ (reference sequence). CDR3 coding DNA: TGTGCCAGCAGCTTAGCGGCACTAGAAGAGACCCAGTACTTC. This encodes CASSLAALEETQYF.